The 7 T cell receptor beta chains below all came from one sample that was sequenced in a study of blood T cells in healthy people across ages. Next came a second PCR, run for about 7 to 11 cycles, which used a sample-barcoded 5' primer along with a J-beta primer mix. TCRdb independently ran MiXCR on the 5' RACE reads; one entry per CDR3 protein. The sample yields approximately 830,000 distinct CDR3 sequences, 55% to 65% seen once. What was sequenced was blood. These receptors came from a man in his thirties or forties in good health.

This clonotype occurred once. The V gene is TRBV7-2, the J gene TRBJ2-1; 8 bases align to TRBD2. The CDR3 totals 17 residues. Per the germline V gene, CDR1 is SGHTA and CDR2 is FQGNSA. Unmatched junction bases numbered 15, after V lost 4 bases and J lost 7 bases. The DNA for the CDR3 is TGTGCCAGCAGCTCCGTGGCGACGGGGGGGTGGAAAAATGAGCAGTTCTTC. It is translated as CASSSVATGGWKNEQFF.

The CDR3 nucleotides are TGTGCCAGCAGCCAAGTGGAGGACGGAATCTATGGCTACACCTTC. Protein: CASSQVEDGIYGYTF. The chain recombines TRBV4-2 with TRBJ1-2, with D unresolved. The CDR3 has 15 amino acids. The ends were cut back, 1 base at V and 4 bases at J, with 13 bases in the middle. Per germline, CDR1 LGHNA and CDR2 YNFKEQ.

The V gene is TRBV5-5, the J gene TRBJ2-7; 7 positions agree with TRBD2. This CDR3 has 14 residues. With 0 bases clipped from V and 5 bases from J, the junction kept 5 bases outside the gene matches. Per the germline V gene, CDR1 is SGHKS and CDR2 is YYEKEE (reference sequence). The CDR3 region is CASSLGASGNEQYF. CDR3 coding DNA: TGTGCCAGCAGCTTGGGGGCTAGCGGTAACGAGCAGTACTTC.

This chain links TRBV10-2 with TRBJ1-4, with a weak D call TRBD1 (5 bases). Trimming took 0 bases from V and 8 from J, leaving 7 bases between them. The length of the CDR3 is 13 residues. The germline V gene has CDR1 WSHSY and CDR2 SAAADI. The CDR3 sequence is CASSESWGEKLFF. The DNA of the CDR3 is TGCGCCAGCAGTGAGTCTTGGGGGGAAAAACTGTTTTTT.

The chain links TRBV27 to TRBJ2-1; D gene ambiguous. CDR3 size: 15 residues. The V gene lost 5 bases and the J gene lost 0 bases, with 11 bases spanning the gap. Germline V gene data show CDR1 as MNHEY and CDR2 as SMNVEV (reference sequence). The CDR3 DNA sequence: TGTGCCAGCAGTCCGACGACCCGCTCCTACAATGAGCAGTTCTTC. This sequence encodes CASSPTTRSYNEQFF.

This clonotype was detected once. The V gene is TRBV5-6, the J gene TRBJ1-2; D not resolved. The CDR3 contains 17 residues. Looked up from germline, CDR1 is SGHDT and CDR2 is YYEEEE. Trimming pared 5 bases from V and 8 bases from J, leaving 28 bases between. The CDR3 protein is CASSSEPGPEASQGYTF. The CDR3, as DNA: TGTGCCAGCAGTTCCGAACCGGGCCCTGAGGCTTCTCAAGGCTACACCTTC.

This clonotype was picked up a small number of times. This chain connects TRBV7-9 to TRBJ1-1; D gene unclear. Looked up from germline, CDR1 is SEHNR and CDR2 is FQNEAQ (reference sequence). This CDR3 region has 12 residues. V lost 5 bases to trimming and J lost 3 bases, with 7 bases between them. For the CDR3, the DNA is TGTGCCAGCAGCGTAGGGCACACTGAAGCTTTCTTT. Amino acids: CASSVGHTEAFF.